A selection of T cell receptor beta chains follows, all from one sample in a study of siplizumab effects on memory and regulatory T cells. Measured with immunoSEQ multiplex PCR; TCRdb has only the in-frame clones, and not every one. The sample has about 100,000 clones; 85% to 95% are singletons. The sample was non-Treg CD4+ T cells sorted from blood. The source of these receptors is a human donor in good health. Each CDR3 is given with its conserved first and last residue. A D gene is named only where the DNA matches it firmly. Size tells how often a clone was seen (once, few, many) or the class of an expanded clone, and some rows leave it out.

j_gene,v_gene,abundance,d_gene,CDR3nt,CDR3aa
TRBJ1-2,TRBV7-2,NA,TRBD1,TGTGCCAGCAGCTTAGGTCAGGGGGTTTACTATGGCTACACCTTC,CASSLGQGVYYGYTF
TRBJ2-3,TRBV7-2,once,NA,TGTGCCAGCAGCTTAGCGATGGCGGTGGCAGATACGCAGTATTTT,CASSLAMAVADTQYF
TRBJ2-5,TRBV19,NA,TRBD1,TGTGCCAGTAGTATATCCGGCCAGGGGGCAGGGGGGACCCAGTACTTC,CASSISGQGAGGTQYF
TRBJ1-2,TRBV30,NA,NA,TGTGCCTGGAGCCGAGGCAGGGGCTTTAATCGGGGCTACACCTTC,CAWSRGRGFNRGYTF
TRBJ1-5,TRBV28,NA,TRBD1,TGTGCCAGCAGTTTGGGGACAGGATTTGATCAGCCCCAGCATTTT,CASSLGTGFDQPQHF
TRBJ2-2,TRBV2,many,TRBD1,TGTGCCAGCAGAACCGGGACAGGGGAAACCGGGGAGCTGTTTTTT,CASRTGTGETGELFF
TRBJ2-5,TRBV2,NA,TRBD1,TGTGCCAGCAGACGGGACAGGCAAGAGACCCAGTACTTC,CASRRDRQETQYF
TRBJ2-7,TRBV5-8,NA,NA,TGTGCCAGCAGCTTGGCCCCGGGAGAGGTAGAGCAGTACTTC,CASSLAPGEVEQYF
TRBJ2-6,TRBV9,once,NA,TGTGCCAGCAGCGCATTTATCAACTCTGGGGCCAACGTCCTGACTTTC,CASSAFINSGANVLTF
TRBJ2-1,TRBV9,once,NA,TGTGCCAGCAGCGTAGCCGGACAGACGAATTATGAGCAGTTCTTC,CASSVAGQTNYEQFF
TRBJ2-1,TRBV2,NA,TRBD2,TGTGCCAGCATCTCGAGCCTAGCGGGAGGAGGGGAGCAGTTCTTC,CASISSLAGGGEQFF
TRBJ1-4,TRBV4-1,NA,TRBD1,TGCGCCAGCAGCCTGCGGGACAGGGGTATTTCTGAAAAACTGTTTTTT,CASSLRDRGISEKLFF
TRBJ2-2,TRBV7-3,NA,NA,TGTGCCAGCAGCTTACGGCGGGACACGAACACCGGGGAGCTGTTTTTT,CASSLRRDTNTGELFF
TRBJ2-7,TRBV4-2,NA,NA,TGTGCCAGCAGCCAAAGGGTCTCCTACGAGCAGTACTTC,CASSQRVSYEQYF
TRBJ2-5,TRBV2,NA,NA,TGTGCCAGCAGTCAGGGGGGCCAAGAGACCCAGTACTTC,CASSQGGQETQYF
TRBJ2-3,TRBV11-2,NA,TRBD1,TGTGCCAGCAGCCGCACCGGGACAGGGGGTAGCACAGATACGCAGTATTTT,CASSRTGTGGSTDTQYF
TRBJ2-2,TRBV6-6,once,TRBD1,TGTGCCAGCAGGGAGGGGACAGGGGGCACCGGGGAGCTGTTTTTT,CASREGTGGTGELFF
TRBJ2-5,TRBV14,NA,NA,TGTGCCAGCAGCCAACCCCCGGGTTGGGGGGGCGGAGGGACCCAGTACTTC,CASSQPPGWGGGGTQYF
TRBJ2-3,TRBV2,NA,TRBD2,TGTGCCAGCAGTAGGACTAGCGGGAATCCGCAGTATTTT,CASSRTSGNPQYF
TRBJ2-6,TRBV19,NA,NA,TGTGCCAGTAGTATTAACGGTTTCGAGGGGGCCAACGTCCTGACTTTC,CASSINGFEGANVLTF
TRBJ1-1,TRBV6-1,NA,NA,TGTGCCAGCAGTGAAACCGGGTTAGGTTTTTACACTGAAGCTTTCTTT,CASSETGLGFYTEAFF